This passage covers 18 T cell receptor beta chains from one sample sequenced in a study of T cell repertoires in cytomegalovirus infection. TCRdb processed the reads anew with MiXCR; each CDR3 protein has one entry. This table holds some 500,000 distinct CDR3 sequences, approximately 40% found once. These TCRs are of unknown antigen specificity. The material was cultured PBMCs, obtained from culture after CMV antigen stimulation. The source of these receptors is a human donor in good health (CMV status not recorded). Some clones in this sample may be carry-over from other donors' samples.

The chain is built from TRBV2 and TRBJ2-7; 8 nucleotides line up with TRBD2. The germline CDR1 and CDR2 sequences are SNHLY and FYNNEI. The CDR3 extends over 13 amino acids. V shed 10 bases and J 5 bases; nucleotides not matched to a gene: 10. In DNA form, the CDR3 reads TGTGCCACTGAGCGGGAGAAAAGCCACGAGCAGTACTTC. Translating gives CATEREKSHEQYF.

The CDR3, as DNA: TGCGCCAGCAGCCAAGTGCGGGACACGCCTGGGAAGCAGTACTTC. Its protein is CASSQVRDTPGKQYF. The chain employs TRBV4-3 and TRBJ2-7, with D tentatively TRBD1 or TRBD2 (6 bases each). The germline V gene encodes CDR1 LGHNA and CDR2 YSLEER. V gave up 1 base and J gave up 8 bases, with 18 bases separating them. The CDR3 contains 15 residues.

This chain connects TRBV7-3 to TRBJ2-3; the match to TRBD2 covers 10 bases. This CDR3 is 16 amino acids long. Per germline, CDR1 SGHTA and CDR2 FQGTGA. V gave up 5 bases and J gave up 5 bases; unmatched junction bases: 10. Here the CDR3 DNA reads TGTGCCAGCAGCCCGCCGGGGCTAGCGGGGGTAGATACGCAGTATTTT. It yields the protein CASSPPGLAGVDTQYF.

This clonotype was seen more than once but under ten times. V is TRBV6-1 and J is TRBJ1-6; D possibly corresponds to TRBD1 (5 bases). This CDR3 region has 14 residues. The germline V gene encodes CDR1 MNHNS and CDR2 SASEGT. The V gene lost 7 bases and the J gene lost 7 bases, with 14 bases spanning the gap. This CDR3 reads CASTPSGYNSPLHF. CDR3 DNA: TGTGCCAGCACCCCCTCAGGGTACAATTCACCCCTCCACTTT.

This clonotype was seen just once. Likely a read error: the CDR3 ends without its conserved phenylalanine or tryptophan. V and J are TRBV12-3 or TRBV12-4 and TRBJ1-2; D remains ambiguous. V shed 2 bases and J shed 4 bases, with 11 bases lying between them. The CDR3 is 14 amino acids. The DNA of the CDR3 is TGTGCCAGCAGTTTAACGCCAGAGGGCTATGGCTACACCCTC. Its translation: CASSLTPEGYGYTL.

The J gene is TRBJ2-7, the V gene TRBV7-9, with D tentatively TRBD1 or TRBD2 (5 bases each). CDR3 size: 12 residues. CDR1 SEHNR and CDR2 FQNEAQ come from the germline V gene (reference sequence). Trimming left V 9 bases short and J 5 bases short, with 14 bases between. Here the CDR3 reads CASGGLGDEQYF. CDR3 bases: TGTGCCAGTGGCGGGCTGGGGGACGAGCAGTACTTC. Filled out from reference TRBV7-9 and TRBJ2-7, the complete variable domain reads DTGVSQNPRHKITKRGQNVTFRCDPISEHNRLYWYRQTLGQGPEFLTYFQNEAQLEKSRLLSDRFSAERPKGSFSTLEIQRTEQGDSAMYLCASGGLGDEQYFGPGTRLTVT.

The gene calls are TRBV12-3 or TRBV12-4 and TRBJ2-2, with unresolved D. The CDR3 spans 12 residues. V gave up 6 bases and J gave up 5 bases, with 7 bases separating them. The CDR3 DNA reads as TGTGCCAGCAGGCGTGCGACCGGGGAGCTGTTTTTT. Translated: CASRRATGELFF.

This clonotype occurred a few times. The chain uses TRBV7-6 and TRBJ2-5; TRBD2 matches 8 bases. The CDR3 loop spans 16 amino acids. CDR1 is SGHVS, CDR2 FNYEAQ, per germline. With 2 bases clipped from V and 3 bases from J, the junction kept 8 bases outside the gene matches. CDR3 in amino acids: CASSLSTSALKETQYF. CDR3 in DNA: TGTGCCAGCAGCTTATCGACTAGCGCCTTAAAAGAGACCCAGTACTTC.

V and J are TRBV5-6 and TRBJ1-2; 8 bases fit TRBD1. Trimming removed 0 bases from V and 8 bases from J; junction bases left unmatched: 6. CDR1 is SGHDT, CDR2 YYEEEE, per germline. The CDR3 is 14 residues long. CDR3 amino acids: CASSLGTGTLGYTF. CDR3 sequence (DNA): TGTGCCAGCAGCTTGGGGACAGGGACCCTAGGCTACACCTTC.

This clonotype was seen more than once but under ten times. This chain links TRBV7-8 with TRBJ2-7, with TRBD1 identical over 7 bases. Germline assignment: CDR1 SGHVS and CDR2 FQNEAQ. The CDR3 has 15 amino acids. V lost 4 bases and J lost 2; bases outside the gene matches: 8. CDR3 protein: CASSSRDSRPYEQYF. In DNA, the CDR3 is TGTGCCAGCAGCTCCCGGGACAGTAGACCCTACGAGCAGTACTTC.

This clonotype was detected only a few times. The chain is built from TRBV12-3 or TRBV12-4 and TRBJ2-7; D gene ambiguous. Trimming took 6 bases from V and 1 from J, leaving 19 bases between them. The CDR3 runs 16 residues. The CDR3 loop reads CASSPSGQDGSYEQYF. The DNA of the CDR3 is TGTGCCAGCAGCCCTAGTGGGCAGGACGGATCCTACGAGCAGTACTTC.

In this sample, this clonotype turned up a few times. The J gene is TRBJ2-1, the V gene TRBV7-9; 10 nucleotides align to TRBD1. Germline CDR1 and CDR2: SEHNR and FQNEAQ (reference sequence). V shed 5 bases and J 7 bases; nucleotides not matched to a gene: 8. The CDR3 extends over 15 amino acids. The CDR3 sequence: CASSTWDRGTNEQFF. The CDR3 nucleotides are TGTGCCAGCAGCACCTGGGACAGGGGAACGAATGAGCAGTTCTTC. Based on the CDR3 plus reference TRBV7-9 and TRBJ2-1, the full variable domain is DTGVSQNPRHKITKRGQNVTFRCDPISEHNRLYWYRQTLGQGPEFLTYFQNEAQLEKSRLLSDRFSAERPKGSFSTLEIQRTEQGDSAMYLCASSTWDRGTNEQFFGPGTRLTVL.

This clonotype occurred a few times. This rearrangement joins TRBV28 to TRBJ2-5; 15 bases align to TRBD2. V shed 3 bases, J shed 4 bases, and the junction held 9 bases outside the gene matches. Germline loops: CDR1 MDHEN, CDR2 SYDVKM. The CDR3 length is 18 residues. CDR3 nucleotides: TGTGCCAGCAGTTTTCCCGGACTAGCGGGAGGGATTAGAGAGACCCAGTACTTC. Its protein is CASSFPGLAGGIRETQYF.

This chain links TRBV27 with TRBJ1-4; D gene unclear. The CDR3 is made up of 15 amino acids. Trimming left V 3 bases short and J 8 bases short, with 16 bases between. The germline CDR1 and CDR2 sequences are MNHEY and SMNVEV (reference sequence). The CDR3 region is CASSFRALATEKLFF. CDR3 coding DNA: TGTGCCAGCAGTTTCCGGGCCCTGGCCACGGAAAAACTGTTTTTT.

This clonotype was found a few times. The V call is TRBV6-6, the J call TRBJ1-5, with a weak D call TRBD1 (6 bases). Between the trimmed V and J ends, which lost 6 bases and 5 bases, there was a span of 17 bases. CDR3 size: 15 residues. Germline V gene sequence: CDR1 MNHNY, CDR2 SVGAGI (reference sequence). CDR3 DNA sequence: TGTGCCAGCAGCCAGGTCAGGGGAGGGCATCAGCCCCAGCATTTT. It translates to CASSQVRGGHQPQHF.

This chain uses TRBV11-2 with TRBJ1-1; D not resolved. This CDR3 spans 15 amino acids. Trimming took off 3 bases at V and 1 base at J, with 12 bases between the two ends. The germline CDR1 and CDR2 sequences are SGHAT and FQNNGV. The CDR3 reads CASSFDVLGNTEAFF. CDR3 sequence (DNA): TGTGCCAGCAGCTTTGATGTGTTGGGGAACACTGAAGCTTTCTTT.

The sample holds a few counts of this clonotype. The J gene is TRBJ2-1, the V gene TRBV28; D may be TRBD2 (5 bases). CDR1 is MDHEN, CDR2 SYDVKM, per germline. The CDR3 sequence is 15 residues long. Trimming left V 5 bases short and J 9 bases short, with 20 bases between. In DNA, the CDR3 is TGTGCCAGCAGTACTCAAGCGGCGGGCGGTGGTGAGCAGTTCTTC. Its protein is CASSTQAAGGGEQFF.

This chain joins TRBV27 and TRBJ2-1; 12 nucleotides match TRBD1. The CDR3 length is 17 residues. V was clipped by 5 bases and J by 7 bases; unmatched bases: 12. Germline CDR1 MNHEY, CDR2 SMNVEV (reference sequence). The CDR3 spells CASSPLGTGGAKNEQFF. The CDR3 DNA reads TGTGCCAGCAGTCCTCTCGGGACAGGGGGCGCGAAAAATGAGCAGTTCTTC.